This T cell receptor beta chain emerged from a study of cytomegalovirus exposure and HLA in healthy donors. Study summary: The roughly 110 validation repertoires were reported in a later analysis to have been generated on the same platform as the roughly 720 first-cohort repertoires.

The table came from immunoSEQ multiplex PCR; TCRdb's copy has only in-frame clones and leaves some out. The sample includes more than 250,000 clones, 90% of them seen just once. This clone has only a few counts. Antigen specificity is unknown. Broader study findings: In vitro work confirmed that a few CMV-associated chains recognize CMV antigens. The authors listed 150 to 200 TCR beta chains as cytomegalovirus-associated.

The clonotype was recovered from a woman between 25 and 40 years old in good health and CMV-seronegative. Sequencing was done on a sample of PBMCs.

The CDR3: CASSPRKTKDPDTQYF. CDR3 nucleotides: TGTGCCAGCAGCCCCCGAAAGACTAAGGACCCCGATACGCAGTATTTT. The genes are TRBV21-1 and TRBJ2-3; TRBD2 was called by the table and not checked on the DNA. TRBV21-1 is given as a pseudogene. This CDR3 region has 16 residues.